These 21 T cell receptor beta chains originate from one sample sequenced in a study of CD8 T cells in Susac syndrome. The RNA input was roughly 0.45 to 1 ug, and it was reverse transcribed with random hexamers. In TCRdb, the immunoSEQ multiplex PCR reads were re-called with MiXCR into one record per CDR3 protein. The sample records 210,000 or so distinct CDR3 sequences, approximately 94% being singletons. Material for sequencing was CD4+ T cells from PBMCs. The receptors were sampled from a human donor with Susac syndrome.

This chain uses TRBV9 with TRBJ2-5, with TRBD2 matching 9 bases. From germline, CDR1 is SGDLS and CDR2 YYNGEE. V lost 3 bases, J lost 7 bases, and 13 bases stayed unmatched. The CDR3 is 16 amino acids. CDR3 sequence: CASSGGTSLHRGTQYF. CDR3 nucleotide sequence: TGTGCCAGCAGCGGGGGGACTAGCCTTCACCGGGGGACCCAGTACTTC.

V and J are TRBV7-9 and TRBJ1-2; TRBD1 matches 12 bases. Germline V gene data show CDR1 as SEHNR and CDR2 as FQNEAQ (reference sequence). This CDR3 comprises 15 residues. The V segment lost 3 bases and the J segment 7 bases; nucleotides outside the gene matches: 6. The CDR3 nucleotides are TGTGCCAGCAGCTTCCCGGGACAGGGGGCAAGTGGCTACACCTTC. Residues: CASSFPGQGASGYTF.

The gene calls are TRBV7-9 and TRBJ1-5, with D perhaps matching TRBD1 (6 bases). With 3 bases removed from V and 2 bases from J, the gap between germline ends came to 11 bases. The CDR3 contains 15 residues. The V gene's germline CDR1 is SEHNR and CDR2 FQNEAQ (reference sequence). CDR3 sequence: CASSLGGAGNQPQHF. In DNA form, the CDR3 reads TGTGCCAGCAGCTTGGGGGGGGCTGGCAATCAGCCCCAGCATTTT. Variable domain in full (rest from reference TRBV7-9 and TRBJ1-5): DTGVSQNPRHKITKRGQNVTFRCDPISEHNRLYWYRQTLGQGPEFLTYFQNEAQLEKSRLLSDRFSAERPKGSFSTLEIQRTEQGDSAMYLCASSLGGAGNQPQHFGDGTRLSIL.

The gene calls are TRBV7-2 and TRBJ1-5; tentatively, D is TRBD1 (5 bases). V shed 3 bases and J shed 6 bases, with 18 bases lying between them. Germline-derived CDR1 and CDR2 are SGHTA and FQGNSA. This CDR3 contains 16 residues. DNA for the CDR3: TGTGCCAGCAGCTTTGCCGTCGGGGGAACGGGTCAGCCCCAGCATTTT. It encodes CASSFAVGGTGQPQHF.

This clonotype occurred once. The J gene is TRBJ2-5, the V gene TRBV29-1; D is unresolved. CDR1 is SQVTM, CDR2 ANQGSEA, per germline. Trimming stripped 1 base from V and 5 bases from J, with 11 bases between. CDR3 length equals 13 residues. The CDR3 sequence is CSVEASPPETQYF. The CDR3 DNA sequence: TGCAGCGTTGAAGCCTCCCCTCCCGAGACCCAGTACTTC. The whole variable domain, filled in from reference TRBV29-1 and TRBJ2-5, reads SAVISQKPSRDICQRGTSLTIQCQVDSQVTMMFWYRQQPGQSLTLIATANQGSEATYESGFVIDKFPISRPNLTFSTLTVSNMSPEDSSIYLCSVEASPPETQYFGPGTRLLVL.

The J gene is TRBJ1-5, the V gene TRBV15; the D gene is possibly TRBD1 (5 bases). CDR1 is LNHNV, CDR2 YYDKDF, per germline (reference sequence). Between the trimmed V and J ends, which lost 0 bases and 1 base, there was a span of 10 bases. The CDR3 is 16 amino acids. CDR3 sequence reads: CATSREGLGSNQPQHF. The CDR3 bases are TGTGCCACCAGCAGAGAGGGACTTGGCAGCAATCAGCCCCAGCATTTT.

The V call is TRBV4-2, the J call TRBJ1-6; 10 bases match TRBD1. This CDR3 spans 13 amino acids. Per the germline V gene, CDR1 is LGHNA and CDR2 is YNFKEQ. Trimming at V came to 0 bases and at J to 15 bases, leaving 2 bases not matched to a gene. CDR3 in amino acids: CASSQEGQGLLHF. CDR3 sequence (DNA): TGTGCCAGCAGCCAAGAGGGACAGGGGCTCCTCCACTTT.

V and J are TRBV11-3 and TRBJ1-4, with D possibly matching TRBD1 (5 bases). The CDR3 contains 15 residues. Germline V lookup: CDR1 SGHNT, CDR2 YENEEA. V lost 1 base and J lost 3, with 9 bases in between. The CDR3: CASSLGLGPNEKLFF. CDR3 DNA sequence: TGTGCCAGCAGCTTAGGCCTGGGACCTAATGAAAAACTGTTTTTT.

This chain uses TRBV5-5 with TRBJ2-3; 7 positions agree with TRBD1. J lost 1 base, V lost 7 bases, and 6 bases had no gene match. CDR1 is SGHKS, CDR2 YYEKEE, per germline (reference sequence). The CDR3 has 14 amino acids. The CDR3, as DNA: TGTGCCAGCGACAGGGCTTCGGGCACAGATACGCAGTATTTT. Translating gives CASDRASGTDTQYF.

V usage is TRBV20-1 and J usage is TRBJ1-5; maybe TRBD1 (5 bases). This CDR3 is 15 amino acids long. Trimming removed 3 bases at V and 0 bases at J, with 12 bases between. Germline CDR1 and CDR2: DFQATT and SNEGSKA (reference sequence). This CDR3 reads CSARPTEDSNQPQHF. CDR3 bases: TGCAGTGCTAGGCCGACAGAGGATAGCAATCAGCCCCAGCATTTT.

This clonotype has a single count. The chain couples TRBV19 to TRBJ2-3; 7 bases are a match to TRBD2. The CDR3 has 14 residues. Germline loops: CDR1 LNHDA, CDR2 SQIVND (reference sequence). V trimming: 7 bases; J trimming: 2 bases; junction bases outside the gene matches: 6. As DNA, the CDR3 is TGTGCCAGTACAGCGGGATACAACACAGATACGCAGTATTTT. It encodes CASTAGYNTDTQYF.

The chain combines TRBV6-2 or TRBV6-3 with TRBJ1-1, with 7 bases lining up with TRBD1. Germline CDR1 and CDR2: MNHEY and SVGEGT. With V trimmed by 5 bases and J by 1 base, 10 bases remained unmatched. This CDR3 has 16 amino acids. CDR3 DNA sequence: TGTGCCAGCAGTCCCGACAGGGCGAAGGGGAACACTGAAGCTTTCTTT. It is translated as CASSPDRAKGNTEAFF.

This clonotype was found a few times. The rearrangement joins TRBV4-1 to TRBJ2-2; 7 nucleotides align to TRBD2. Germline V gives CDR1 MGHRA, CDR2 YSYEKL. This CDR3 is 17 amino acids long. Unmatched junction bases numbered 8, after V lost 4 bases and J lost 0 bases. The CDR3 reads CASSPFAGLANTGELFF. CDR3 bases: TGCGCCAGCAGCCCCTTCGCCGGACTAGCGAACACCGGGGAGCTGTTTTTT.

The chain combines TRBV6-5 with TRBJ2-1; TRBD2 matches at 7 bases. The CDR3 has 17 residues. The germline gives CDR1 MNHEY, CDR2 SVGAGI. The ends lost 4 bases at V and 6 bases at J; junction bases unmatched: 15. For the CDR3, the DNA is TGTGCCAGCAGTTCACCCATTTCGGGGGGTACTACCAATGAGCAGTTCTTC. Amino acids: CASSSPISGGTTNEQFF.

This clonotype was picked up one time. The chain links TRBV20-1 to TRBJ1-2, with a weak D call TRBD1 (5 bases). V lost 5 bases, J lost 2 bases, and 12 bases lay in between. CDR1 and CDR2 (germline): DFQATT, SNEGSKA (reference sequence). The CDR3 length is 13 residues. CDR3 coding DNA: TGCAGTGCTCCACAGGAAACCAACTATGGCTACACCTTC. It is translated as CSAPQETNYGYTF.

The V and J genes are TRBV18 and TRBJ1-2; D remains unclear. The CDR3 has 13 residues. From germline, CDR1 is KGHSH and CDR2 LQKENI. V was cut by 2 bases and J by 8 bases, with 12 bases left in between. The CDR3 loop is CASSPETFGGYTF. The CDR3 region has the DNA TGTGCCAGCTCACCAGAGACATTCGGAGGCTACACCTTC.

The chain joins TRBV20-1 to TRBJ1-6; 7 bases match TRBD1. The junction had 5 bases not matched to a gene; V was cut back by 2 bases and J by 7 bases. This CDR3 spans 14 amino acids. The V gene's germline CDR1 is DFQATT and CDR2 SNEGSKA (reference sequence). CDR3 nucleotides: TGCAGTGCTAGATTTAGGGACAGAAATTCACCCCTCCACTTT. Amino acid sequence: CSARFRDRNSPLHF.

CDR3 residues: CASSPNFRLPSGSGANVLTF. Here the CDR3 DNA reads TGTGCCAGCAGCCCCAATTTCAGGCTCCCATCGGGCTCTGGGGCCAACGTCCTGACTTTC. The chain recombines TRBV5-4 with TRBJ2-6; the D is unclear. Germline V gene sequence: CDR1 SGHNT, CDR2 YYREEE (reference sequence). Trimming left V 4 bases short and J 0 bases short, with 23 bases between. This CDR3 has 20 residues.

V gene TRBV12-3 or TRBV12-4 combines with J gene TRBJ1-2, with 12 bases matching TRBD1. The CDR3 covers 14 residues. V lost 4 bases, J lost 7 bases, and 4 bases stayed unmatched. The CDR3 DNA reads as TGTGCCAGCAGTTGGGACAGGGGGCCGGCTGGCTACACCTTC. The encoded protein is CASSWDRGPAGYTF.

The J gene is TRBJ1-5, the V gene TRBV10-3; 11 nucleotides align to TRBD1. CDR3 length: 15 residues. With V trimmed by 6 bases and J by 6 bases, 7 bases remained unmatched. CDR1 ENHRY and CDR2 SYGVKD come from the germline V gene. In nucleotides, the CDR3 is TGTGCCATCAGCTGGACAGGGGGCGCAGGTCAGCCCCAGCATTTT. Protein sequence: CAISWTGGAGQPQHF.

The rearrangement joins TRBV2 to TRBJ1-4; no reliable D call. Per germline, CDR1 SNHLY and CDR2 FYNNEI. V lost 7 bases to trimming and J lost 8 bases, with 14 bases between them. The CDR3 is made up of 13 amino acids. In DNA, the CDR3 is TGTGCCAGCAAAGATTTGGCCTCAGAAAAACTGTTTTTT. It codes for CASKDLASEKLFF.